Listed below are T cell receptor beta chains from one sample, sequenced in a study of blood T cell repertoires in COVID-19. Using immunoSEQ multiplex PCR, the repertoire was profiled, and TCRdb retains in-frame clones only, with some absent. Seen here are hundreds of thousands of clones, 70% to 90% observed once, and the top ten hold 0.95% to 1.5%. Sequencing was done on a sample of PBMCs or T cells enriched from blood (not recorded which). Every receptor here comes from a middle-aged woman with acute COVID-19. The CDR3 runs from the conserved cysteine through the conserved F or W. A D gene is named only where the DNA matches it firmly. Some rows mark clone size as missing; the rest say once, few, many or name a class of expanded clone.

j_call v_call cdr3_length d_call clone_size cdr3_aa cdr3_nt
TRBJ2-2 TRBV9 16 NA NA CASSVSDSSNTGELFF TGTGCCAGCAGCGTCTCCGACAGTTCGAACACCGGGGAGCTGTTTTTT
TRBJ2-7 TRBV19 15 TRBD1 NA CASSPGQAISYEQYF TGTGCCAGTAGTCCCGGACAGGCGATCTCCTACGAGCAGTACTTC
TRBJ2-1 TRBV24-1 18 NA NA CATSDTPWETSSYNEQFF TGTGCCACCAGTGATACCCCCTGGGAGACTAGCTCCTACAATGAGCAGTTCTTC
TRBJ2-7 TRBV5-1 13 TRBD1 NA CASSEQGAVEQYF TGCGCCAGCAGCGAACAGGGGGCGGTCGAGCAGTACTTC
TRBJ1-1 TRBV28 16 TRBD1 NA CASSPWDSLMNTEAFF TGTGCCAGCAGTCCTTGGGACAGCTTAATGAACACTGAAGCTTTCTTT
TRBJ2-6 TRBV28 19 NA once CASSFRFGRGGSGANVLTF TGTGCCAGCAGTTTCCGGTTCGGCAGGGGTGGTAGTGGGGCCAACGTCCTGACTTTC
TRBJ1-6 TRBV11-2 15 TRBD1 NA CASSVWGQSNSPLHF TGTGCCAGCAGCGTTTGGGGACAGTCTAATTCACCCCTCCACTTT
TRBJ2-7 TRBV6-6 16 TRBD2 NA CASSRTSGSYSYEQYF TGTGCCAGCAGTCGAACTAGCGGGAGTTACTCCTACGAGCAGTACTTC
TRBJ2-1 TRBV10-1 13 TRBD1 NA CASSESVFRGHFF TGCGCCAGCAGTGAGTCGGTTTTCAGGGGGCACTTCTTC
TRBJ1-2 TRBV27 14 NA NA CASSLRRQLYGYTF TGTGCCAGCAGTTTACGCAGACAGCTCTATGGCTACACCTTC
TRBJ1-1 TRBV29-1 13 NA once CSAASTVNTEAFF TGCAGCGCAGCATCAACAGTTAACACTGAAGCTTTCTTT
TRBJ2-7 TRBV29-1 13 NA NA CSVLYGVSYEQYF TGCAGCGTTCTCTACGGAGTATCCTACGAGCAGTACTTC
TRBJ1-2 TRBV5-1 13 TRBD1 NA CASSLAGGSGYTF TGCGCCAGCAGCTTGGCAGGGGGTAGCGGCTACACCTTC
TRBJ1-1 TRBV5-1 14 NA NA CASSFVDLNTEAFF TGCGCCAGCAGCTTTGTGGACTTGAACACTGAAGCTTTCTTT
TRBJ2-2 TRBV19 19 NA NA CASSPTSRMILTNTGELFF TGTGCCAGTAGCCCAACTTCGAGGATGATACTGACGAACACCGGGGAGCTGTTTTTT
TRBJ2-7 TRBV11-3 12 NA NA CASSWGGERQYF TGTGCCAGCAGCTGGGGCGGGGAGCGGCAGTACTTC
TRBJ2-3 TRBV29-1 14 NA NA CSVAPGERADTQYF TGCAGCGTTGCCCCAGGGGAACGCGCAGATACGCAGTATTTT
TRBJ2-3 TRBV27 17 TRBD2 once CASSLSETSGSPDTQYF TGTGCCAGCAGTCTGTCCGAGACTAGCGGGAGCCCAGATACGCAGTATTTT
TRBJ2-2 TRBV24-1 18 TRBD2 NA CATSDPGTSGANTGELFF TGTGCCACCAGTGATCCGGGGACTAGCGGGGCTAACACCGGGGAGCTGTTTTTT
TRBJ2-5 TRBV2 14 NA NA CASSDGGLQETQYF TGTGCCAGCAGTGATGGGGGCCTGCAAGAGACCCAGTACTTC
TRBJ2-1 TRBV12-5 18 TRBD2 NA CASGLSASGLAVYNEQFF TGTGCTAGTGGTTTGTCCGCCTCGGGACTAGCAGTCTACAATGAGCAGTTCTTC
TRBJ1-5 TRBV21-1 15 NA NA CASSIRRQGCQPQHF TGTGCCAGCAGCATACGCAGACAGGGTTGTCAGCCCCAGCATTTT
TRBJ2-3 TRBV27 15 NA NA CASSSRRRPTDTQYF TGTGCCAGCAGTTCACGTCGGAGACCCACAGATACGCAGTATTTT
TRBJ1-6 TRBV5-6 17 TRBD1 few CASSFGTGSSYNSPLHF TGTGCCAGCAGCTTTGGGACAGGGAGCTCCTATAATTCACCCCTCCACTTT
TRBJ2-6 TRBV6-5 15 TRBD1 NA CASRTGAKAQTLLTF TGTGCCAGCAGGACAGGGGCCAAGGCCCAAACCCTCCTGACTTTC
TRBJ1-2 TRBV6-1 15 TRBD1 NA CASSEVEGQGKGYTF TGTGCCAGCAGTGAGGTAGAGGGACAGGGCAAGGGCTACACCTTC
TRBJ2-1 TRBV11-2 14 TRBD1 NA CASSFRDRVNEQFF TGTGCCAGCAGCTTCCGGGACAGGGTGAATGAGCAGTTCTTC
TRBJ1-2 TRBV7-9 13 NA NA CASSEGVPYGYTF TGTGCCAGCAGCGAGGGGGTTCCCTATGGCTACACCTTC
TRBJ1-5 TRBV5-6 14 NA NA CASSLFGGGQPQHF TGTGCCAGCAGCTTGTTTGGGGGGGGACAGCCCCAGCATTTT
TRBJ2-7 TRBV28 16 NA NA CASSPLPQGQSYEQYF TGTGCCAGCAGTCCTCTCCCCCAGGGTCAATCCTACGAGCAGTACTTC
TRBJ1-1 TRBV10-3 17 TRBD1 NA CAISESVGQGQNTEAFF TGTGCCATCAGTGAGTCAGTGGGACAGGGACAGAACACTGAAGCTTTCTTT
TRBJ2-7 TRBV9 15 TRBD2 once CASSPGAREAYEQYF TGTGCCAGCAGCCCTGGAGCGCGGGAGGCCTACGAGCAGTACTTC
TRBJ1-1 TRBV28 15 NA NA CASSSPSSGNTEAFF TGTGCCAGCAGCAGTCCTTCCAGCGGGAACACTGAAGCTTTCTTT
TRBJ2-5 TRBV9 11 NA NA CASSEGETQYF TGTGCCAGCAGCGAGGGGGAGACCCAGTACTTC
TRBJ2-3 TRBV3-1/TRBV3-2 16 TRBD1 NA CASSQSGTGRGDTQYF TGTGCCAGCAGCCAATCCGGGACAGGGAGGGGAGATACGCAGTATTTT
TRBJ1-5 TRBV7-2 16 TRBD1 NA CASSSPGQGRNQPQHF TGTGCCAGCAGCTCTCCGGGACAGGGTCGAAATCAGCCCCAGCATTTT
TRBJ1-2 TRBV3-1/TRBV3-2 13 TRBD1 NA CASSPGQDYGYTF TGTGCCAGCAGCCCGGGACAGGACTATGGCTACACCTTC
TRBJ1-4 TRBV12-3/TRBV12-4 13 TRBD1 NA CASTRDRPSKLFF TGTGCCAGCACCAGGGACAGACCCTCAAAACTGTTTTTT
TRBJ2-3 TRBV7-8 16 TRBD2 NA CASSLLAGESTDTQYF TGTGCCAGCAGCTTGCTAGCGGGAGAAAGCACAGATACGCAGTATTTT
TRBJ1-1 TRBV6-5 15 NA NA CASSYGVDWGAEAFF TGTGCCAGCAGTTACGGGGTCGACTGGGGCGCTGAAGCTTTCTTT
TRBJ2-3 TRBV6-5 16 TRBD2 NA CASSYGLAGYTDTQYF TGTGCCAGCAGCTACGGACTAGCGGGGTACACAGATACGCAGTATTTT
TRBJ1-1 TRBV28 18 NA NA CASSRPTYLTGSVTEAFF TGTGCCAGCAGTCGACCTACATACCTAACAGGGTCGGTCACTGAAGCTTTCTTT
TRBJ1-2 TRBV5-4 12 NA NA CASSPAGYGYTF TGTGCCAGCAGCCCCGCCGGGTATGGCTACACCTTC
TRBJ2-1 TRBV4-2 17 NA NA CASSQVDRLLSYNEQFF TGTGCCAGCAGCCAAGTAGACAGGCTACTCTCCTACAATGAGCAGTTCTTC
TRBJ2-7 TRBV24-1 13 NA NA CATSGDSGREQYF TGTGCCACCAGTGGGGACTCGGGACGCGAGCAGTACTTC
TRBJ1-1 TRBV5-1 14 TRBD1 NA CASSLGTGVTEAFF TGCGCCAGCAGCTTGGGGACAGGGGTCACTGAAGCTTTCTTT
TRBJ1-2 TRBV9 15 NA NA CASSVDGGARYGYTF TGTGCCAGCAGCGTAGATGGCGGGGCACGCTATGGCTACACCTTC
TRBJ2-1 TRBV20-1 14 TRBD2 NA CSASTERDSDEQFF TGCAGTGCTAGTACCGAGCGGGATAGCGATGAGCAGTTCTTC
TRBJ2-3 TRBV19 17 TRBD2 NA CASSMDGTSGTADTQYF TGTGCCAGTAGTATGGATGGGACTAGCGGGACGGCAGATACGCAGTATTTT
TRBJ2-1 TRBV10-3 15 TRBD2 NA CATRTSEFSYNEQFF TGTGCCACCCGGACTAGCGAATTCTCCTACAATGAGCAGTTCTTC
TRBJ2-5 TRBV5-1 16 TRBD2 few CASSLGLAGGQETQYF TGCGCCAGCAGCTTGGGGTTAGCGGGAGGGCAAGAGACCCAGTACTTC
TRBJ2-3 TRBV2 14 TRBD2 NA CASSEREVTDTQYF TGTGCCAGCAGTGAACGGGAGGTTACAGATACGCAGTATTTT
TRBJ1-1 TRBV5-1 14 NA NA CASRATGMETEAFF TGCGCCAGCAGGGCTACGGGGATGGAAACTGAAGCTTTCTTT